Below are 14 T cell receptor beta chains sequenced from a single sample in a study of blood T cell repertoires in COVID-19. The protocol was immunoSEQ multiplex PCR, while the TCRdb copy is restricted to in-frame clones and leaves out a portion. The data hold 150,000 or so clones, with roughly 80% observed a single time. Input material: PBMCs or T cells enriched from blood (not recorded which). The receptors originated from a woman in her 50s who had recovered from COVID-19.

The chain joins TRBV4-2 to TRBJ2-3; 7 bases are a match to TRBD2. The CDR3 extends over 12 amino acids. The germline V gene has CDR1 LGHNA and CDR2 YNFKEQ. J was trimmed by 6 bases and V by 3 bases; bases with no gene match: 0. CDR3 DNA: TGTGCCAGCAGCCAGGGGGGGGATACGCAGTATTTT. Amino acids: CASSQGGDTQYF.

CDR3 DNA: TGTGCCAGCAGCTTGACAGGGGGAAACACTGAAGCTTTCTTT. Its protein is CASSLTGGNTEAFF. The rearrangement joins TRBV5-5 to TRBJ1-1; the match to TRBD1 covers 8 bases. Germline CDR1 and CDR2: SGHKS and YYEKEE (reference sequence). After removal of 1 base from V and 2 bases from J, the junction contained 1 base not matched to a gene. This CDR3 has 14 amino acids.

There are a few counts of this clone. The chain uses TRBV27 and TRBJ1-2; 8 bases fit TRBD1. Trimming took 5 bases from V and 4 from J; bases not matched to a gene: 6. The CDR3 loop spans 14 amino acids. Per the germline V gene, CDR1 is MNHEY and CDR2 is SMNVEV (reference sequence). The CDR3 nucleotides are TGTGCCAGCAGTCCCCGACAGGGGAGCTATGGCTACACCTTC. Its translation: CASSPRQGSYGYTF.

The chain has TRBV15 and TRBJ1-1; no reliable D call. Germline-derived CDR1 and CDR2 are LNHNV and YYDKDF (reference sequence). The V gene lost 5 bases and the J gene lost 1 base, with 8 bases spanning the gap. The CDR3 is made up of 13 amino acids. CDR3 sequence: CATSRQANTEAFF. The CDR3 DNA sequence: TGTGCCACCAGCCGCCAAGCGAACACTGAAGCTTTCTTT.

V and J are TRBV18 and TRBJ1-5, with D unresolved. Germline-derived CDR1 and CDR2 are KGHSH and LQKENI. Trimming pared 3 bases from V and 4 bases from J, leaving 10 bases between. This CDR3 is built from 14 residues. The CDR3 loop reads CASSPTRRNQPQHF. The CDR3 region has the DNA TGTGCCAGCTCACCGACCCGGAGAAATCAGCCCCAGCATTTT.

The V and J genes are TRBV15 and TRBJ1-5, with TRBD1 as a possible D gene (5 bases). Trimming left V 0 bases short and J 3 bases short, with 18 bases between. This CDR3 comprises 18 residues. In germline, CDR1 is LNHNV, CDR2 YYDKDF (reference sequence). CDR3 sequence: CATSRDLGQGGDNQPQHF. CDR3 in DNA: TGTGCCACCAGCAGAGATCTCGGGCAGGGTGGGGACAATCAGCCCCAGCATTTT. Supplemented by reference TRBV15 and TRBJ1-5, the full variable domain reads DAMVIQNPRYQVTQFGKPVTLSCSQTLNHNVMYWYQQKSSQAPKLLFHYYDKDFNNEADTPDNFQSRRPNTSFCFLDIRSPGLGDTAMYLCATSRDLGQGGDNQPQHFGDGTRLSIL.

This chain uses TRBV21-1 with TRBJ1-5; the table gives TRBD1 as D, unverified against the DNA. TRBV21-1 is shown as a pseudogene. This CDR3 region has 15 residues. CDR3 in DNA: TGTGCCAGCAGCAAAGCGGGACAGCTGAATCAGCCCCAGCATTTT. This codes for CASSKAGQLNQPQHF.

V gene TRBV11-3 combines with J gene TRBJ2-7; tentatively, D is TRBD1 (6 bases). The CDR3 length is 14 residues. CDR1 SGHNT and CDR2 YENEEA come from the germline V gene. The ends were cut back, 3 bases at V and 7 bases at J, with 16 bases in the middle. The CDR3 protein is CASSFGRGNREQYF. CDR3 coding DNA: TGTGCCAGCAGCTTCGGCAGGGGAAATCGAGAGCAGTACTTC.

The chain is built from TRBV5-1 and TRBJ1-2, with 7 bases that match TRBD1. Germline CDR1 reads SGHRS; CDR2 reads YFSETQ. The CDR3 sequence is 14 residues long. Trimming at V came to 6 bases and at J to 6 bases, leaving 11 bases not matched to a gene. CDR3 sequence (DNA): TGCGCCAGCAATCGAGACAGGGCTGTTGATGGCTACACCTTC. Protein: CASNRDRAVDGYTF.

The table lists this clone with a few counts. The gene calls are TRBV5-6 and TRBJ2-5, with 11 bases that match TRBD2. After removal of 0 bases from V and 2 bases from J, the junction contained 3 bases not matched to a gene. The CDR3 sequence is 16 residues long. Per germline, CDR1 SGHDT and CDR2 YYEEEE. The CDR3 spells CASSLGPSGGQETQYF. In DNA form, the CDR3 reads TGTGCCAGCAGCTTGGGCCCTAGCGGGGGGCAAGAGACCCAGTACTTC.

The CDR3 is CASQTGDTEAFF. CDR3 DNA sequence: TGTGCCAGCCAGACAGGGGACACTGAAGCTTTCTTT. V usage is TRBV3-1 (or the pseudogene TRBV3-2) and J usage is TRBJ1-1; TRBD1 matches 8 bases. Germline V gives CDR1 LGHDT, CDR2 YNNKEL (reference sequence). This CDR3 region has 12 residues. With 8 bases clipped from V and 3 bases from J, the junction kept 2 bases outside the gene matches.

V is TRBV18 and J is TRBJ2-3; D possibly corresponds to TRBD1 (6 bases). The germline CDR1 and CDR2 sequences are KGHSH and LQKENI. Trimming left V 5 bases short and J 1 base short, with 13 bases between. The CDR3 has 15 amino acids. The CDR3 DNA reads TGTGCCAGCTCATACAGGGCCGGGCGCACAGATACGCAGTATTTT. This sequence encodes CASSYRAGRTDTQYF. Combining the CDR3 with reference TRBV18 and TRBJ2-3 gives the whole variable domain NAGVMQNPRHLVRRRGQEARLRCSPMKGHSHVYWYRQLPEEGLKFMVYLQKENIIDESGMPKERFSAEFPKEGPSILRIQQVVRGDSAAYFCASSYRAGRTDTQYFGPGTRLTVL.

The chain carries TRBV24-1 and TRBJ2-1; 9 bases fit TRBD2. Trimming removed 3 bases from V and 5 bases from J; junction bases left unmatched: 4. This CDR3 has 15 amino acids. From germline, CDR1 is KGHDR and CDR2 SFDVKD. The DNA of the CDR3 is TGTGCCACCAGTGATACAGTAGCGGGGGACAATGAGCAGTTCTTC. It codes for CATSDTVAGDNEQFF.

V is TRBV10-2 and J is TRBJ2-5; D remains ambiguous. CDR1 is WSHSY and CDR2 is SAAADI in the germline V gene. CDR3 length: 16 amino acids. Trimming shortened V by 2 bases and J by 7 bases, and 20 bases separated the two germline ends. Here the CDR3 DNA reads TGCGCCAGCAGTGAGAATGCCGTCTCGACCCCAGGGACCCAGTACTTC. It yields the protein CASSENAVSTPGTQYF.